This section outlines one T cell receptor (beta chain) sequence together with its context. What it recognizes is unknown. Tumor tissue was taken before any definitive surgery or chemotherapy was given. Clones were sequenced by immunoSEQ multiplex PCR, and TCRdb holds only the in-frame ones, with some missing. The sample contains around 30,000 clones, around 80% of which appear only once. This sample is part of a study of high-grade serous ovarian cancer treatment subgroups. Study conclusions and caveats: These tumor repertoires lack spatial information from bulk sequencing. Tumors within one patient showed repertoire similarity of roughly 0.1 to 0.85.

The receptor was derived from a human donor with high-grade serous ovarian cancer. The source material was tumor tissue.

The CDR3 bases are TGCGCCAGCGAGGGGGGGGGCTTGTCGGATACGCAGTATTTT. Translating gives CASEGGGLSDTQYF. V gene TRBV10-2 combines with J gene TRBJ2-3, with D tentatively TRBD2 (7 bases). The CDR3 is made up of 14 amino acids. The germline V and J ends were trimmed by 8 bases and 6 bases, with 18 bases remaining between them. Germline V lookup: CDR1 WSHSY, CDR2 SAAADI.